Listed below are T cell receptor beta chains from one sample, sequenced in a study of T cell repertoires in cytomegalovirus infection. Antigens of these TCRs are unknown. TCRdb reprocessed the reads with MiXCR, giving one entry per CDR3 protein. The profile shows about 770,000 distinct CDR3 sequences, approximately 32% of them singletons. The material was cultured CD8+ T cells from PBMCs, obtained from culture after CMV antigen stimulation. The receptors shown here come from a human donor in good health (CMV status not recorded). Some clones in this sample may be carry-over from other donors' samples. CDR3s include the opening cysteine and the closing phenylalanine or tryptophan. A D gene is named only where the DNA matches it firmly. Size is omitted from some rows. Given values are once, few, many or a class for expanded clones.

15,NA,TRBV10-3,NA,TRBJ2-1,CAISEGGAAYNEQFF,TGTGCCATCAGTGAAGGGGGGGCAGCTTACAATGAGCAGTTCTTC
16,NA,TRBV7-6,few,TRBJ2-2,CASSPRSSKNTGELFF,TGTGCCAGCAGCCCTCGTAGTAGTAAGAACACCGGGGAGCTGTTTTTT
12,TRBD1,TRBV2,few,TRBJ2-7,CATWTGQDEQYF,TGTGCCACCTGGACAGGGCAAGACGAGCAGTACTTC
16,NA,TRBV27,few,TRBJ2-3,CASSPLLATFTDTQYF,TGTGCCAGCAGTCCTCTTCTAGCGACGTTCACAGATACGCAGTATTTT
15,NA,TRBV11-3,few,TRBJ2-1,CASSLGRGLANEQFF,TGTGCCAGCAGCTTAGGGAGAGGTCTGGCGAATGAGCAGTTCTTC
13,NA,TRBV12-5,NA,TRBJ2-2,CASGLDLTGELFF,TGTGCTAGTGGTTTGGACTTAACCGGGGAGCTGTTTTTT
15,TRBD1,TRBV12-3/TRBV12-4,NA,TRBJ2-5,CASSLGGGWEETQYF,TGTGCCAGCAGTTTAGGAGGGGGCTGGGAAGAGACCCAGTACTTC
14,NA,TRBV12-3/TRBV12-4,NA,TRBJ2-7,CASTKGGGTKEQYF,TGTGCCAGCACTAAAGGGGGCGGGACAAAAGAGCAGTACTTC
14,NA,TRBV27,few,TRBJ2-1,CASSLLGRYNEQFF,TGTGCCAGCAGTTTATTGGGTCGATACAATGAGCAGTTCTTC
12,TRBD1,TRBV20-1,NA,TRBJ1-1,CSGPGQGTEAFF,TGCAGTGGGCCGGGACAGGGTACCGAAGCTTTCTTT
13,NA,TRBV7-9,few,TRBJ2-5,CASSFGPMETQYF,TGTGCCAGCAGCTTCGGTCCCATGGAGACCCAGTACTTC